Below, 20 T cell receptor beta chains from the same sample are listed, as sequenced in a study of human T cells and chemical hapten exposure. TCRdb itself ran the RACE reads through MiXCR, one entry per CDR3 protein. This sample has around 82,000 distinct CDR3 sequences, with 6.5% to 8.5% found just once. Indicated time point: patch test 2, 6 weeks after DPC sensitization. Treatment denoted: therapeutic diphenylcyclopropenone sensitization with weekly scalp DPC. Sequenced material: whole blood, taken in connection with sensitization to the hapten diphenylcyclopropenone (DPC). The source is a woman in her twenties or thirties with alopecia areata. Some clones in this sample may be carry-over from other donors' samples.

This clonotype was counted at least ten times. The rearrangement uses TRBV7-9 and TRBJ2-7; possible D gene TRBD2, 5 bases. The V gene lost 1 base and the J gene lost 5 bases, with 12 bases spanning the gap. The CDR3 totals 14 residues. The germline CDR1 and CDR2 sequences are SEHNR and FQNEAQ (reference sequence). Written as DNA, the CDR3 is TGTGCCAGCAGCTTAGACGGGAACAGAAACGAGCAGTACTTC. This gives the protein CASSLDGNRNEQYF.

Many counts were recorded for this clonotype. CDR3 amino acids: CASSLAGLDGYTF. The CDR3 DNA follows: TGTGCCAGCAGCTTAGCAGGACTTGATGGCTACACCTTC. The chain recombines TRBV7-9 with TRBJ1-2; D uncertain. The CDR3 consists of 13 residues. Deletions cut 0 bases from V and 6 bases from J, with 8 bases between. Germline V gene lookup returns CDR1 SEHNR and CDR2 FQNEAQ (reference sequence).

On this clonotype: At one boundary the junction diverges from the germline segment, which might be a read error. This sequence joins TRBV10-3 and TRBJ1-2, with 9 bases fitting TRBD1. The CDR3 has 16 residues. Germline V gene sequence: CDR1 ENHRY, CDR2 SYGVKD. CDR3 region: CAISAIRPTGGGGYTF. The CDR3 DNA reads TGTGCCATCAGTGCTATCCGACCGACAGGGGGTGGTGGCTATACCTTC.

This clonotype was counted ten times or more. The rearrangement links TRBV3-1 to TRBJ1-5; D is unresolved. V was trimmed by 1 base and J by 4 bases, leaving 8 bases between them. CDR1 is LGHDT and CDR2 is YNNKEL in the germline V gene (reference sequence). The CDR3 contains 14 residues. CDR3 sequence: CASSQGSSNQPQHF. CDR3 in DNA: TGTGCCAGCAGCCAAGGGAGTTCAAATCAGCCCCAGCATTTT.

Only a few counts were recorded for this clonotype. The CDR3 sequence: CAISESDSGGNTIYF. CDR3 bases: TGTGCCATCAGTGAGTCGGACTCCGGTGGAAACACCATATATTTT. This chain joins TRBV10-3 and TRBJ1-3; D is unresolved. CDR1 is ENHRY, CDR2 SYGVKD, per germline. V lost 0 bases and J lost 3, with 9 bases in between. The CDR3 length is 15 residues.

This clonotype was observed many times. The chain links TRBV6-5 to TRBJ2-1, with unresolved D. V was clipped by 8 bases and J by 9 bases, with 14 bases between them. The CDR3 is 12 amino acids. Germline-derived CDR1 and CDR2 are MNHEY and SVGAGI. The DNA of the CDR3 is TGTGCCAGCTTTACCGTAATGGGTGAGCAGTTCTTC. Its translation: CASFTVMGEQFF.

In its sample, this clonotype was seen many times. The CDR3 protein is CSADTWAAREIRTDTQYF. CDR3 nucleotide sequence: TGCAGTGCTGACACATGGGCGGCACGTGAGATACGGACAGATACGCAGTATTTT. The chain employs TRBV20-1 and TRBJ2-3; D gene ambiguous. The V gene's germline CDR1 is DFQATT and CDR2 SNEGSKA (reference sequence). V was clipped by 5 bases and J by 3 bases, with 27 bases between them. The CDR3 spans 18 residues.

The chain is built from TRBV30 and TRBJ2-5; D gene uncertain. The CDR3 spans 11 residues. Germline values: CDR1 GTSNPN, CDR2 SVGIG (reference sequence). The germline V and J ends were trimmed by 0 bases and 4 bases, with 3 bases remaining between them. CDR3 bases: TGTGCCTGGAGTGTTTCAGAGACCCAGTACTTC. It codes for CAWSVSETQYF.

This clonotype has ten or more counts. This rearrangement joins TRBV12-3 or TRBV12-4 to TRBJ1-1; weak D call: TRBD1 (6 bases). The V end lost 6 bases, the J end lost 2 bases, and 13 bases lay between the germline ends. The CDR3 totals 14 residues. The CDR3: CASRLGQSNTEAFF. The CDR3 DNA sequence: TGTGCCAGCAGACTCGGACAGTCTAACACTGAAGCTTTCTTT.

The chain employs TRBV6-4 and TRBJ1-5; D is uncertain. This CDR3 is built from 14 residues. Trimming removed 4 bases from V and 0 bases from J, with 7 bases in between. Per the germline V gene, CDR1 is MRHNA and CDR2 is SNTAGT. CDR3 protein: CASSGLYSNQPQHF. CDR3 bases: TGTGCCAGCAGTGGACTGTATAGCAATCAGCCCCAGCATTTT.

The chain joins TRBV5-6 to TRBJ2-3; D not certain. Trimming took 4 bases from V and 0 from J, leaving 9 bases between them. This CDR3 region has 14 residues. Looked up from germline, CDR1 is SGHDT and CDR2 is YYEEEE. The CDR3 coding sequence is TGTGCCAGCAGCCGGCCGGACAGCACAGATACGCAGTATTTT. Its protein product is CASSRPDSTDTQYF.

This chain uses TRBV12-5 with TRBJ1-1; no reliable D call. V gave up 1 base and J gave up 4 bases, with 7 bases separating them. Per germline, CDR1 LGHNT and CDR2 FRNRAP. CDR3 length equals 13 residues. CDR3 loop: CASGLAGFTEAFF. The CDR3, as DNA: TGTGCTAGTGGTTTGGCGGGGTTCACTGAAGCTTTCTTT. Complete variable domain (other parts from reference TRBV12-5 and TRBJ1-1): DARVTQTPRHKVTEMGQEVTMRCQPILGHNTVFWYRQTMMQGLELLAYFRNRAPLDDSGMPKDRFSAEMPDATLATLKIQPSEPRDSAVYFCASGLAGFTEAFFGQGTRLTVV.

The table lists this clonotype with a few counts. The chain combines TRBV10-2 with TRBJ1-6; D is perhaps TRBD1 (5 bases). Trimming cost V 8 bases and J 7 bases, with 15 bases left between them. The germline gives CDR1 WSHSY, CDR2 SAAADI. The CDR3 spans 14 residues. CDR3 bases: TGCGCCAGCGGGTGGAGGACAATGAATTCACCCCTCCACTTT. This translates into CASGWRTMNSPLHF.

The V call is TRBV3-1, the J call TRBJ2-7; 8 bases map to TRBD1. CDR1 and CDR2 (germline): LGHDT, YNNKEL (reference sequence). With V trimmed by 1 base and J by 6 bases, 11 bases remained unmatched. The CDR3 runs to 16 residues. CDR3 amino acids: CASSQGWGQGAIEQYF. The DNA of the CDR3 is TGTGCCAGCAGCCAAGGTTGGGGTCAGGGGGCGATCGAGCAGTACTTC.

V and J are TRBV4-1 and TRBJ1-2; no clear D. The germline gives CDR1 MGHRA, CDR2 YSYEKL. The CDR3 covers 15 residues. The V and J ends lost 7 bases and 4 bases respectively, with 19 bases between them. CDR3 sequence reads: CASMGEVLEGYGYTF. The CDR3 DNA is TGCGCCAGCATGGGTGAAGTTCTAGAGGGCTATGGCTACACCTTC.

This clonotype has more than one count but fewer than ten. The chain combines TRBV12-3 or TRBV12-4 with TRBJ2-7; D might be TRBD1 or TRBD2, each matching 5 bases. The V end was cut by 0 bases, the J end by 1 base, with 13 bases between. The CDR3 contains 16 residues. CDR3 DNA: TGTGCCAGCAGTTTAGCGCTGGGGGTGGCATCCTACGAGCAGTACTTC. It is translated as CASSLALGVASYEQYF.

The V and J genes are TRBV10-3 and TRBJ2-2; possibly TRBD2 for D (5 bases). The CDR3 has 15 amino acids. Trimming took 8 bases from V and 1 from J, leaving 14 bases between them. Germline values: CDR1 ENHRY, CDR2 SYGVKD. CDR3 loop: CAIPSAEGNTGELFF. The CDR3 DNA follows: TGTGCCATCCCGAGCGCCGAGGGGAACACCGGGGAGCTGTTTTTT.

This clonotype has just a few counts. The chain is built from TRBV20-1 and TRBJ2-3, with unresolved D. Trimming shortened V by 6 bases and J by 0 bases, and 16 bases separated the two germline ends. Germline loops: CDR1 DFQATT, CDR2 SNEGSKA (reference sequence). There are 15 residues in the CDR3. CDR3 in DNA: TGCAGTGCCCCAACCCCTAGTACCAGCACAGATACGCAGTATTTT. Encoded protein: CSAPTPSTSTDTQYF.

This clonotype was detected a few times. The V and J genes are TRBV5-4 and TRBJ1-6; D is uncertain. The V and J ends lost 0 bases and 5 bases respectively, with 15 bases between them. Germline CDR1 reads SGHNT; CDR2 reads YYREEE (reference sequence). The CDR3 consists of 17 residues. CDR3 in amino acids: CASSLDGRYEDNSPLHF. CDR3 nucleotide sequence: TGTGCCAGCAGCTTGGATGGAAGGTACGAGGATAATTCACCCCTCCACTTT.

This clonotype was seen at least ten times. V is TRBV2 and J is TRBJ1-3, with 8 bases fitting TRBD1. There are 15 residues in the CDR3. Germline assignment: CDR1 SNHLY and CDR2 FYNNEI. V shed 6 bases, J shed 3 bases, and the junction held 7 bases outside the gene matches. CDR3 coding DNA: TGTGCCAGCAGGACTACAGGGGGTGGTGGAAACACCATATATTTT. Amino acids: CASRTTGGGGNTIYF.